The rows below give T cell receptor beta chains drawn from one sample of a study of CD8+ T cells in alopecia areata. TCRdb keeps only in-frame clones here, not all; method: immunoSEQ multiplex PCR. This sample has roughly 99,000 clones; less than 90% occur once, and the top ten carry roughly 25%. The specimen comprised CD8+ T cells sorted from blood, sampled at week 24, from a patient treated with tofacitinib. These receptors originate from a human donor with alopecia areata. Each CDR3 is given with its conserved first and last residue. A D gene is named only where the DNA matches it firmly. Not all rows give a size; the values are once, few, many and, for expanded clones, a class.

j_call d_call v_call clone_size cdr3_nt cdr3_aa
TRBJ2-7 TRBD2 TRBV6-5 . TGTGCCAGCAGTTACTCGCCTAGCGGGGGAACCCACGAGCAGTACTTC CASSYSPSGGTHEQYF
TRBJ1-1 . TRBV19 once TGTGCCAGTAGTGTAACAGCAATGAACACTGAAGCTTTCTTT CASSVTAMNTEAFF
TRBJ2-1 TRBD2 TRBV7-9 few TGTGCCAGCAGCCTTACTAGCGGGGGTTACAATGAGCAGTTCTTC CASSLTSGGYNEQFF
TRBJ1-1 . TRBV7-9 . TGTGCCAGCAGCCCAAAGCGGGGGGACACTGAAGCTTTCTTT CASSPKRGDTEAFF
TRBJ1-1 . TRBV27 . TGTGCCAGCAACCCCCCAGGGTTGGGGACTGAAGCTTTCTTT CASNPPGLGTEAFF
TRBJ2-2 . TRBV30 . TGTGCCTGGAATATAGGCGGGACCGGGGAGCTGTTTTTT CAWNIGGTGELFF
TRBJ2-7 . TRBV29-1 . TGCAGCGTCGAACACGGGAATGAGCAGTACTTC CSVEHGNEQYF
TRBJ1-1 . TRBV19 . TGTGCCAGTACCCTCCTGGGGGGGGGCACTGAAGCTTTCTTT CASTLLGGGTEAFF
TRBJ1-1 . TRBV6-5 . TGTGCCAGCAGTTACGAAGGAGTTGGCACTGAAGCTTTCTTT CASSYEGVGTEAFF
TRBJ1-1 TRBD1 TRBV13 once TGTGCCAGCAGCCCAGGACTGACAGGGAGAACTGAAGCTTTCTTT CASSPGLTGRTEAFF
TRBJ2-1 . TRBV30 . TGTGCCTGGAGTGTATCCTGGAATGAGCAGTTCTTC CAWSVSWNEQFF
TRBJ1-1 TRBD1 TRBV29-1 . TGCAGCGTTGAGCAGCTAGGGGACAGCACTGAAGCTTTCTTT CSVEQLGDSTEAFF
TRBJ1-6 TRBD1 TRBV5-1 . TGCGCCAGCAGGACCGGGACAGGGGAATCACCCCTCCACTTT CASRTGTGESPLHF
TRBJ2-2 . TRBV7-9 . TGTGCCAGCAGACGGGGGGCCACCGGGGAGCTGTTTTTT CASRRGATGELFF
TRBJ2-3 . TRBV7-9 . TGTGCCAGCAGACCCGCTGCAGGGAGCACAGATACGCAGTATTTT CASRPAAGSTDTQYF
TRBJ1-2 . TRBV11-3 . TGTGCCAGCAGCTTAGGCGGAAACTATGGCTACACCTTC CASSLGGNYGYTF
TRBJ2-7 . TRBV2 . TGTGCCAGCAGTGATGGGTACCGGGAACACGACGAGCAGTACTTC CASSDGYREHDEQYF
TRBJ1-3 . TRBV6-5 . TGTGCCAGCAGTCCTGGGGGGAGCTCTGGAAACACCATATATTTT CASSPGGSSGNTIYF
TRBJ2-2 . TRBV19 . TGTGCCAGTAGGGACGGGGAGCTGTTTTTT CASRDGELFF
TRBJ2-7 TRBD1 TRBV4-3 . TGCGCCAGCAGCCAAGATCGTGGGACAGGGATTTACGAGCAGTACTTC CASSQDRGTGIYEQYF
TRBJ2-3 . TRBV4-3 . TGCGCCAGCAGCCAAGCCCTTCGCACAGATACGCAGTATTTT CASSQALRTDTQYF
TRBJ2-2 . TRBV30 . TGTGCCTGGAGCGGCGTACGGGTTATCGGGGAGCTGTTTTTT CAWSGVRVIGELFF
TRBJ1-2 . TRBV30 . TGTGCCTGGAAGTGGGGGTATGGCTACACCTTC CAWKWGYGYTF
TRBJ1-3 . TRBV4-1 . TGCGCCAGCAGCCAAGCTAGGGGCTCTGGAAACACCATATATTTT CASSQARGSGNTIYF
TRBJ2-5 TRBD2 TRBV27 . TGTGCCAGCAGTTATAGCGGGAACCCAGAGACCCAGTACTTC CASSYSGNPETQYF
TRBJ1-2 TRBD1 TRBV4-1 once TGCGCCAGCAGCCAAGTCCGGGACAGGGGCGGCTACACCTTC CASSQVRDRGGYTF
TRBJ2-2 . TRBV7-2 . TGTGCCAGCAGCTTACTTATGAGGGAGCTGTTTTTT CASSLLMRELFF
TRBJ2-5 . TRBV10-3 . TGTGCCATCAGACGGGGGGACAGGTACCAAGAGACCCAGTACTTC CAIRRGDRYQETQYF
TRBJ2-5 TRBD2 TRBV11-3 . TGTGCCAGCAGCTTAAGTGGGACTAGCGCCCAAGAGACCCAGTACTTC CASSLSGTSAQETQYF
TRBJ2-2 TRBD1 TRBV7-8 . TGTGCCAGCAGAACGGACAGGGGGTATACGACCGGGGAGCTGTTTTTT CASRTDRGYTTGELFF
TRBJ1-1 . TRBV4-3 . TGCGCCAGCAGCCAAGTGGGGGAGGACACTGAAGCTTTCTTT CASSQVGEDTEAFF
TRBJ1-2 . TRBV11-2 . TGTGCCAGCAGCACGCTCGGGCCTGCGGCGAAAGGCTACACCTTC CASSTLGPAAKGYTF
TRBJ1-2 . TRBV29-1 . TGCAGCGTTGAAGATCCTAGGGGGTACAACTATGGCTACACCTTC CSVEDPRGYNYGYTF
TRBJ2-7 TRBD1 TRBV14 . TGTGCCAGCAGCTCGCCGGGACAGGGAGTATACGAGCAGTACTTC CASSSPGQGVYEQYF
TRBJ2-7 . TRBV7-2 . TGTGCCAGCAGCTTAGATTCTACGCCCGAGCAGTACTTC CASSLDSTPEQYF
TRBJ1-4 . TRBV4-3 . TGCGCCAGCAGCCAGCGGCAGGGGTGGCGCGAAAAACTGTTTTTT CASSQRQGWREKLFF